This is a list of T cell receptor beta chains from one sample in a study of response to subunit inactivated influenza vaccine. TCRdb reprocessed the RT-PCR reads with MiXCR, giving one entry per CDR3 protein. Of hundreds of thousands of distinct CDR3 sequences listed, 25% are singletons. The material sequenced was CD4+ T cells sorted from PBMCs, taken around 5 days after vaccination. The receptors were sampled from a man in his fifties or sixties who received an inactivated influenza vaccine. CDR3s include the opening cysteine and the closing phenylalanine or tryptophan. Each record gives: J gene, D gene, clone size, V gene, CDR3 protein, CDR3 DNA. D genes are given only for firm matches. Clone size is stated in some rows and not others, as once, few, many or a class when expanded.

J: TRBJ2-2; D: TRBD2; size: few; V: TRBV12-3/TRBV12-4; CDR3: CASSGLAGPNTGELFF; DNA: TGTGCCAGCAGTGGATTAGCGGGACCGAACACCGGGGAGCTGTTTTTT
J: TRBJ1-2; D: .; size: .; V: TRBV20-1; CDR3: CSARVAGGGYTF; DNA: TGCAGTGCTAGAGTTGCGGGTGGAGGCTACACCTTC
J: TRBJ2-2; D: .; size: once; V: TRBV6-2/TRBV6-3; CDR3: CASIRALNTGELFF; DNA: TGTGCCAGCATTCGGGCCCTAAACACCGGGGAGCTGTTTTTT
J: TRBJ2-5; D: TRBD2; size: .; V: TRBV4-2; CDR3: CASSQGSGGAETQYF; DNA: TGTGCCAGCAGCCAAGGGAGCGGGGGTGCGGAGACCCAGTACTTC
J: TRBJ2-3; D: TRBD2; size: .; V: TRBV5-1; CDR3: CASGTSGGTSTDTQYF; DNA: TGCGCCAGCGGTACTAGCGGGGGCACTAGCACAGATACGCAGTATTTT
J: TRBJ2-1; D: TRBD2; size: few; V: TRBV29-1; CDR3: CSVYRAGGFNEQFF; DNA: TGCAGCGTGTACAGGGCGGGGGGCTTCAATGAGCAGTTCTTC
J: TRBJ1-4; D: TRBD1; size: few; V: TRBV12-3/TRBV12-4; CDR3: CASSPTGGANEKLFF; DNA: TGTGCCAGCAGTCCTACAGGGGGGGCTAATGAAAAACTGTTTTTT
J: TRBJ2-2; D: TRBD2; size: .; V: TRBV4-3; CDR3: CASSQHLAGAYTGELFF; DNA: TGCGCCAGCAGCCAGCACCTAGCGGGGGCTTACACCGGGGAGCTGTTTTTT
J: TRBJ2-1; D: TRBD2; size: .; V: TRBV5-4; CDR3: CASTSGGRAFNEQFF; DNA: TGTGCCAGCACTTCTGGCGGGAGGGCCTTCAATGAGCAGTTCTTC
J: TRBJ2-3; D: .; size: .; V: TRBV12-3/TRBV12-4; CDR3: CASSLVQGTDTQYF; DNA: TGTGCCAGCAGTTTAGTACAGGGTACAGATACGCAGTATTTT
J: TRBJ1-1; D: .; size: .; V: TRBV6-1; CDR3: CASSEGTPTGTEAFF; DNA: TGTGCCAGCAGTGAAGGGACACCCACCGGGACTGAAGCTTTCTTT
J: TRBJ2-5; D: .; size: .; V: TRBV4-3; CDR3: CASSQDWQRSLGETQYF; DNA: TGCGCCAGCAGCCAAGATTGGCAGCGATCCCTCGGTGAGACCCAGTACTTC
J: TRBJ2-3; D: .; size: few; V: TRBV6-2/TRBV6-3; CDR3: CASSPRGAGISDTQYF; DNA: TGTGCCAGCAGCCCCCGGGGCGCGGGGATTTCGGATACGCAGTATTTT
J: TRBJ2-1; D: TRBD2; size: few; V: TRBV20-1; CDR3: CSAPPAGTNNEQFF; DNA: TGCAGTGCCCCGCCAGCGGGGACCAACAATGAGCAGTTCTTC
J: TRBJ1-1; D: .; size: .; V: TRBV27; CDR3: CASSLGGHTEAFF; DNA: TGTGCCAGCAGTTTGGGGGGCCACACTGAAGCTTTCTTT
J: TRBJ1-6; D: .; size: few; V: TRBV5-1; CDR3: CASSIQRDSPLHF; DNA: TGCGCCAGCAGTATCCAACGGGATTCACCCCTCCACTTT
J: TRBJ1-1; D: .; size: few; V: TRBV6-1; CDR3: CASISLLNTEAFF; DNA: TGTGCCAGCATCAGTCTACTGAACACTGAAGCTTTCTTT
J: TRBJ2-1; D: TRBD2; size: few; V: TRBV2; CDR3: CASSLAGVEQFF; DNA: TGTGCCAGCAGTTTAGCGGGAGTTGAGCAGTTCTTC
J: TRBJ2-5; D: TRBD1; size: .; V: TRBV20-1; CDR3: CSAVPGQGALQTQYF; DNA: TGCAGTGCGGTTCCGGGACAGGGGGCTCTGCAGACCCAGTACTTC
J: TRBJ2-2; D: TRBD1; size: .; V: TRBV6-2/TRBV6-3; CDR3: CASSPPLRQGSTGELFF; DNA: TGTGCCAGCAGCCCTCCCCTAAGACAGGGGAGTACCGGGGAGCTGTTTTTT
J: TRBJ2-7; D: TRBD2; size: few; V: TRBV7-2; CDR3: CASSLRLASGATYEQYF; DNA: TGTGCCAGCAGCTTACGTTTGGCTAGCGGGGCTACCTACGAGCAGTACTTC
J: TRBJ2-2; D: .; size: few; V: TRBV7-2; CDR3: CASSFYTGLNAGELFF; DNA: TGTGCCAGCAGCTTCTACACAGGGTTGAATGCCGGGGAGCTGTTTTTT
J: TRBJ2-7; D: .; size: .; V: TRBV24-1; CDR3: CATSDPNRYEQYF; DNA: TGTGCCACCAGTGACCCCAACAGGTACGAGCAGTACTTC
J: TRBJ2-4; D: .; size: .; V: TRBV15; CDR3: CATSRVGQSRLYF; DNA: TGTGCCACCAGCAGAGTCGGGCAGAGTAGACTGTACTTC
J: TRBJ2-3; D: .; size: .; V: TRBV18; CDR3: CASSPIGQSDTQYF; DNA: TGTGCCAGCTCACCTATAGGACAGTCAGATACGCAGTATTTT
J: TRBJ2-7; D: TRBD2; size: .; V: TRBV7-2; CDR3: CASSLQGLAGVYEQYF; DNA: TGTGCCAGCAGCTTACAAGGGCTAGCGGGAGTGTACGAGCAGTACTTC
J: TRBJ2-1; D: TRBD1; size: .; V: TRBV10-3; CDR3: CAIRDTGTAYNEQFF; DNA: TGTGCCATCAGAGACACCGGGACAGCCTACAATGAGCAGTTCTTC
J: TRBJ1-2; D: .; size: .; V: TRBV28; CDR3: CASSSGRDLSYGYTF; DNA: TGTGCCAGCAGTTCTGGTAGGGATCTCTCCTATGGCTACACCTTC
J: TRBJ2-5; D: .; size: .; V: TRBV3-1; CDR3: CASSQLKGLGTQYF; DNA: TGTGCCAGCAGCCAATTGAAGGGCCTAGGGACCCAGTACTTC
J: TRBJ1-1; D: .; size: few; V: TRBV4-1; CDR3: CASSQEVSRGAFF; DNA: TGCGCCAGCAGCCAAGAAGTTTCCAGGGGAGCTTTCTTT
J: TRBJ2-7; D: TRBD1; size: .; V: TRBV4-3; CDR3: CASSRWGTGAYEQYF; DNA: TGCGCCAGCAGCCGATGGGGGACAGGGGCCTACGAGCAGTACTTC
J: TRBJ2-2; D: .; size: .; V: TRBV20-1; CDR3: CSARRDGTNTGELFF; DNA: TGCAGTGCTAGAAGGGACGGTACGAACACCGGGGAGCTGTTTTTT
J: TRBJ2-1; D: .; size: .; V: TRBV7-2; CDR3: CASSSPGLLYNEQFF; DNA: TGTGCCAGCAGCTCGCCGGGACTCTTATACAATGAGCAGTTCTTC
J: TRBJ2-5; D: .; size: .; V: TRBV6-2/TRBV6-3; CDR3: CASSYPRLGARRDMKTQYF; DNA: TGTGCCAGCAGTTACCCCAGACTAGGAGCCAGGAGGGATATGAAGACCCAGTACTTC
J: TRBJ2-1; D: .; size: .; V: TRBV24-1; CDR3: CTTSDPGTYNEQFF; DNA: TGTACCACCAGTGATCCCGGGACTTACAATGAGCAGTTCTTC
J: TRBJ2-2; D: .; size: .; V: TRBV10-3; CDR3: CAISEADTGELFF; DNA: TGTGCCATCAGTGAGGCGGACACCGGGGAGCTGTTTTTT
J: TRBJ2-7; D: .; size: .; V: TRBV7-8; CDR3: CASSRSAPREQYF; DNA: TGTGCCAGCAGCCGTTCGGCGCCACGAGAGCAGTACTTC
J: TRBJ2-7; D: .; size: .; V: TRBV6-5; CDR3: CASSYLGWDSNSYEQYF; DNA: TGTGCCAGCAGTTACCTGGGCTGGGACTCAAACTCCTACGAGCAGTACTTC
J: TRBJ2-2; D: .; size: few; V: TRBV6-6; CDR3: CASRIQDPGELFF; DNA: TGTGCCAGCAGGATCCAAGATCCCGGGGAGCTGTTTTTT
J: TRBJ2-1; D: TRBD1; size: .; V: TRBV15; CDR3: CATSRHRGRSVLEQFF; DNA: TGTGCCACCAGCAGACACAGGGGGAGGTCCGTCCTTGAGCAGTTCTTC
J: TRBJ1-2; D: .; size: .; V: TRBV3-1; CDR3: CASSPGWAGYTF; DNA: TGTGCCAGCAGCCCTGGCTGGGCTGGCTACACCTTC
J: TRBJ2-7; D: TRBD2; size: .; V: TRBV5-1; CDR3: CASSLTSGTRFGEQYF; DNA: TGCGCCAGCAGCTTGACTTCCGGGACTAGGTTCGGCGAGCAGTACTTC
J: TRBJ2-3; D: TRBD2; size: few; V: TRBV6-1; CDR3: CASSRIAGGTSDTQYF; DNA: TGTGCCAGCAGTCGGATAGCGGGCGGAACTTCGGATACGCAGTATTTT
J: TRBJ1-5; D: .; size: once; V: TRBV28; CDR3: CASYQSNTYQPQHF; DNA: TGTGCCAGCTATCAGTCTAACACGTATCAGCCCCAGCATTTT
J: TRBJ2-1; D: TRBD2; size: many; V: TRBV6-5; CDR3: CASSWSDPLGLYNEQFF; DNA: TGTGCCAGCAGTTGGTCAGATCCATTGGGACTATACAATGAGCAGTTCTTC